This T cell receptor beta chain was profiled in a study of vaccination effects on CD4 cells after COVID-19. Overall study context: PBMC cultures contained about 1.9 million cells per well, approximately 9.2 IU/ml IL-2 and about 9.7 ug/ml peptides.

Sequencing used immunoSEQ multiplex PCR; TCRdb keeps in-frame clones, though not all of them. The table records approximately 60,000 clones, under 80% of them present only once. At the end of approximately 10 days of culture, CD4+ T cells were isolated. The person was diagnosed with PCR-confirmed SARS-CoV-2 infection between March and December 2020. A half-volume exchange with IL-2 medium occurred on days 3 and 7. Notes on this clone: The antigen is undetermined.

Germline CDR1 reads SGHNT; CDR2 reads YENEEA. CDR3 length: 13 amino acids. With 0 bases removed from V and 7 bases from J, the gap between germline ends came to 10 bases. The TCR sequence derives from a human donor who had a prior SARS-CoV-2 infection. V usage is TRBV11-3 and J usage is TRBJ2-7; D remains ambiguous. The starting material was CD4+ T cells from PBMCs cultured without peptide, obtained before COVID-19 vaccination. For the CDR3, the DNA is TGTGCCAGCAGCTTAGAAATCTTGCGTGAGCAGTACTTC. This translates into CASSLEILREQYF.